This TCR beta chain was identified in a study of T cell responses to AZD1222 COVID-19 vaccine. As concerns this clone: Its antigen is undetermined.

The method was immunoSEQ multiplex PCR; TCRdb's version includes in-frame clones alone and lacks a portion of them. The sample carries around 120,000 clones, around 88% recorded once. Study outcomes and limitations: There were mostly white British donors and more females than males, and clonal diversity was possibly underestimated. Repertoires were obtained solely post-peak T cell response. Baseline serostatus was positive in only a handful of AZD1222 recipients.

Trimming cost V 7 bases and J 6 bases; bases outside gene matches: 1. CDR3 length: 11 amino acids. CDR1 is SGHTS and CDR2 is YDEGEE in the germline V gene. The receptor comes from an adult in good health. V is TRBV5-8 and J is TRBJ1-5; 7 bases fit TRBD1. The sequencing used peripheral blood, collected on day 0 of MenACWY control vaccination. In DNA form, the CDR3 reads TGTGCCAGCGGGACAGTTCAGCCCCAGCATTTT. It yields the protein CASGTVQPQHF.